A single T cell receptor (beta chain) is shown here with its context. The antigen remains undetermined. The record originates from a study of T cell responses to AZD1222 COVID-19 vaccine. V lost 2 bases and J 6 bases, leaving 20 bases between the germline ends. The germline CDR1 and CDR2 sequences are SGHTA and FQGNSA. This CDR3 spans 17 amino acids. Clones were sequenced by immunoSEQ multiplex PCR, and TCRdb holds only the in-frame ones, with some missing. The table has roughly 150,000 clones, approximately 88% seen once. Study-level points and caveats: White British donors predominated, females outnumbered males, and clonal diversity was possibly underestimated. It was only five to seven AZD1222 recipients who were seropositive at baseline.

Sequencing was performed on peripheral blood, taken on day 0 of MenACWY control vaccination. J is TRBJ2-1 and V is TRBV7-2; D possibly corresponds to TRBD2 (5 bases). The source is an adult in good health. The CDR3 sequence: CASSLYMVGVGSNEQFF. CDR3 DNA: TGTGCCAGCAGCTTATATATGGTGGGAGTTGGGTCCAATGAGCAGTTCTTC.